This TCR beta chain was profiled in a study of T cell responses to AZD1222 COVID-19 vaccine. Deletions cut 4 bases from V and 1 base from J, with 13 bases between. There are 15 residues in the CDR3. CDR1 and CDR2 from the germline V gene are SGHDN and FVKESK. Notes on the study in general: Seropositive AZD1222 recipients at baseline numbered only five or six. Possibly, clonal diversity was underestimated; donors were largely white British and included more females. Increases in Spike-specific TCR breadth and depth were seen after two AZD1222 doses. Targets within unmutated variant regions were reportedly found for nearly half of spike-specific TCRs.

Assay: immunoSEQ multiplex PCR; the TCRdb copy retains only in-frame clones and omits some. This sample carries about 180,000 clones, approximately 92% of them seen once, and the ten largest clones take more than 0.85%. In its sample, this clone was seen once. Its matching antigen is unknown. The input for sequencing was peripheral blood, taken 28 days after the second dose of the MenACWY control vaccine. The chain employs TRBV14 and TRBJ1-1, with TRBD1 as a possible D gene (5 bases). This receptor was obtained from an adult who received the MenACWY meningococcal vaccine as a control. For the CDR3, the DNA is TGTGCCAGCAGCCGACCAGGGCCCCCGAACACTGAAGCTTTCTTT. Translated: CASSRPGPPNTEAFF.